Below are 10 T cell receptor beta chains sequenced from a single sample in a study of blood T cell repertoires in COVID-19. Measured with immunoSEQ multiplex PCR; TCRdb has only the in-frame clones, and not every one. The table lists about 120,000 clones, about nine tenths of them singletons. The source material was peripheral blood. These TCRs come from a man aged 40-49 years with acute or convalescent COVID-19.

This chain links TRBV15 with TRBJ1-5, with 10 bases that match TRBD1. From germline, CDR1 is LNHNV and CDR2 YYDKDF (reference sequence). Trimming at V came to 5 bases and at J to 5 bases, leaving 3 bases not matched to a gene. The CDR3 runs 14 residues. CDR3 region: CATSVGQGDQPQHF. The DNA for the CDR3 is TGTGCCACCAGCGTAGGACAGGGGGATCAGCCCCAGCATTTT.

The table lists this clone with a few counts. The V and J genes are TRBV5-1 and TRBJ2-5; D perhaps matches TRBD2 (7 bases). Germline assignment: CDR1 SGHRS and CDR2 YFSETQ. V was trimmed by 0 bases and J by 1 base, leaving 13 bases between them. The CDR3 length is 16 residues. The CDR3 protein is CASSLAGGPLQETQYF. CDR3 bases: TGCGCCAGCAGCTTGGCCGGGGGGCCACTCCAAGAGACCCAGTACTTC.

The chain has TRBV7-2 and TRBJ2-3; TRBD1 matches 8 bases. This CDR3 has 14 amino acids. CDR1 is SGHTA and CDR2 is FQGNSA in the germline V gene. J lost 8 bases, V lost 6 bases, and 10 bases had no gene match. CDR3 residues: CASSAGTGVPTQYF. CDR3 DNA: TGTGCCAGCAGTGCCGGGACAGGCGTGCCTACGCAGTATTTT.

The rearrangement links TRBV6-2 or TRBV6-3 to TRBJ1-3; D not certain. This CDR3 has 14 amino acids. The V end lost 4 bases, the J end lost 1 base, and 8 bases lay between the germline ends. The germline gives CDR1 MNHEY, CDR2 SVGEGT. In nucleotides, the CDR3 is TGTGCCAGCAGTTCTGGCAGATCTGGAAACACCATATATTTT. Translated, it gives CASSSGRSGNTIYF.

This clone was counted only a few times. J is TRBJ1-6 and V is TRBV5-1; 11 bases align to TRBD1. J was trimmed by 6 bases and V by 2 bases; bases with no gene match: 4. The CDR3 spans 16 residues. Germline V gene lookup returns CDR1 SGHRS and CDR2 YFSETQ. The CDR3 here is CASSFTGQGVNSPLHF. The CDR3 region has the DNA TGCGCCAGCAGCTTCACGGGACAGGGGGTTAATTCACCCCTCCACTTT.

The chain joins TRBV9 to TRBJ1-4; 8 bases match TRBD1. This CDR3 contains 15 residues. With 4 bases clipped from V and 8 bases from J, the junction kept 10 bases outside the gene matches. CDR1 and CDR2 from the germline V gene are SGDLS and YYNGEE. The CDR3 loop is CASSPDDRGEEKLFF. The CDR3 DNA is TGTGCCAGCAGCCCAGATGACAGGGGTGAGGAAAAACTGTTTTTT.

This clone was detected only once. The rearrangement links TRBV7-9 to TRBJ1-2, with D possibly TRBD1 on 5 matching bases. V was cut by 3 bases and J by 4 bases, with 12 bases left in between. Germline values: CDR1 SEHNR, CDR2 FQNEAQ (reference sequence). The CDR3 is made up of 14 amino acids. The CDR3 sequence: CASSFEGVVYGYTF. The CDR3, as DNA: TGTGCCAGCAGCTTTGAAGGGGTAGTCTATGGCTACACCTTC.

The CDR3 DNA follows: TGTGCCAGTAGTATACTAGCGGGCCTCTACAATGAGCAGTTCTTC. This sequence encodes CASSILAGLYNEQFF. The chain employs TRBV19 and TRBJ2-1, with TRBD2 matching over 8 bases. The V gene end was trimmed by 2 bases and the J gene end by 3 bases; junction bases not matched to a gene: 3. Germline V gene lookup returns CDR1 LNHDA and CDR2 SQIVND (reference sequence). This CDR3 is 15 amino acids long.

The CDR3 region has the DNA TGTGCCAGCTCACCACTACAGGGTTTGATGGACACTGAAGCTTTCTTT. This codes for CASSPLQGLMDTEAFF. The chain links TRBV18 to TRBJ1-1; D is possibly TRBD1 (6 bases). The CDR3 sequence is 16 residues long. Germline V lookup: CDR1 KGHSH, CDR2 LQKENI. The V and J ends lost 1 base and 3 bases respectively, with 15 bases between them.

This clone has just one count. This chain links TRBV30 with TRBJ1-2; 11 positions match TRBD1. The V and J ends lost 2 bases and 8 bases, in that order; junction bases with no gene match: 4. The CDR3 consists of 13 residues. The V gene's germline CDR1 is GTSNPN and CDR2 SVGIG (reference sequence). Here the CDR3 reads CAWSPDRGHGYTF. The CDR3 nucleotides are TGTGCCTGGAGTCCGGACAGGGGGCACGGCTACACCTTC.